The 18 T cell receptor beta chains below come from one sample, sequenced in a study of shared clonotypes between healthy human individuals. Assay used: immunoSEQ multiplex PCR; TCRdb lists only in-frame clones, some missing. In the table there are some 2,500,000 clones, 93% of which are singletons. Sequences were obtained from naive CD4+ T cells from PBMCs. Specified subset: CD45RA+ positively selected. The source is a man aged 18 to 29 in good health. Some clones in this sample may be carry-over from other donors' samples.

The chain carries TRBV5-1 and TRBJ2-2, with TRBD1 matching 7 bases. With V trimmed by 4 bases and J by 6 bases, 3 bases remained unmatched. The CDR3 contains 13 residues. CDR1 and CDR2 (germline): SGHRS, YFSETQ. The CDR3 sequence: CASSAQGPGELFF. The DNA of the CDR3 is TGCGCCAGCAGCGCACAGGGGCCCGGGGAGCTGTTTTTT.

The CDR3 bases are TGTGCCAGCAGCCGGGGTTGGGGGCGCACAGATACGCAGTATTTT. This sequence encodes CASSRGWGRTDTQYF. The genes are TRBV14 and TRBJ2-3; possible D gene TRBD1, 6 bases. Trimming pared 4 bases from V and 1 base from J, leaving 12 bases between. CDR1 SGHDN and CDR2 FVKESK come from the germline V gene. This CDR3 contains 15 residues.

This rearrangement joins TRBV11-1 to TRBJ2-1; TRBD2 aligns across 13 bases. V was clipped by 5 bases and J by 8 bases; unmatched bases: 12. CDR3 length: 17 residues. CDR1 and CDR2 (germline): SGHAT, FQDESV (reference sequence). CDR3: CASSPRLAGGYRDEQFF. The CDR3 DNA follows: TGTGCCAGCAGCCCCAGACTAGCGGGAGGCTACCGGGATGAGCAGTTCTTC.

This chain links TRBV2 with TRBJ2-7, with 10 bases lining up with TRBD1. The CDR3 consists of 14 residues. Germline V gives CDR1 SNHLY, CDR2 FYNNEI. J was trimmed by 3 bases and V by 8 bases; bases with no gene match: 7. The CDR3 protein is CASCKDRGFYEQYF. Written as DNA, the CDR3 is TGTGCCAGCTGTAAGGACAGGGGGTTCTACGAGCAGTACTTC. The full variable domain, with the rest looked up from reference TRBV2 and TRBJ2-7, is EPEVTQTPSHQVTQMGQEVILRCVPISNHLYFYWYRQILGQKVEFLVSFYNNEISEKSEIFDDQFSVERPDGSNFTLKIRSTKLEDSAMYFCASCKDRGFYEQYFGPGTRLTVT.

V gene TRBV7-6 combines with J gene TRBJ2-7, with no clear D. The germline V gene has CDR1 SGHVS and CDR2 FNYEAQ. The CDR3 has 14 amino acids. Between the trimmed V and J ends, which lost 5 bases and 4 bases, there was a span of 15 bases. The CDR3 sequence is CASSPQNRGYEQYF. The CDR3 DNA sequence: TGTGCCAGCAGCCCCCAAAACCGCGGATACGAGCAGTACTTC.

This clone showed up just once. The V call is TRBV5-1, the J call TRBJ2-1; a weak D match, TRBD2 (6 bases). Per germline, CDR1 SGHRS and CDR2 YFSETQ. The CDR3 consists of 15 residues. V dropped 0 bases and J dropped 8 bases, with 15 bases sitting between them. This CDR3 reads CASSLVPGVSDEQFF. CDR3 coding DNA: TGCGCCAGCAGCTTGGTTCCGGGAGTTAGCGATGAGCAGTTCTTC.

The chain is built from TRBV5-6 and TRBJ2-3; no definite D call. With 4 bases removed from V and 2 bases from J, the gap between germline ends came to 11 bases. The CDR3 runs 14 residues. Germline values: CDR1 SGHDT, CDR2 YYEEEE. This CDR3 reads CASSRVVPTDTQYF. The CDR3 coding sequence is TGTGCCAGCAGCCGGGTCGTCCCCACAGATACGCAGTATTTT.

This clone was seen a single time. The chain joins TRBV9 to TRBJ1-3; possible D gene TRBD1, 5 bases. The CDR3 totals 14 residues. Germline lookup yields CDR1 SGDLS and CDR2 YYNGEE. V lost 4 bases, J lost 2 bases, and 10 bases lay in between. The chain's CDR3 is CASSNTGAGNTIYF. CDR3 in DNA: TGTGCCAGCAGCAACACGGGGGCTGGAAACACCATATATTTT.

A note on this clone: Different DNA sequences within this sample yield the same CDR3. The CDR3 here is CASSQSDRGGRELFF. The CDR3 nucleotides read TGTGCCAGCAGCCAAAGTGACAGGGGAGGGCGGGAGCTGTTTTTT. The J gene is TRBJ2-2, the V gene TRBV6-6; possible D gene TRBD1, 8 bases. The CDR3 runs to 15 residues. Trimming stripped 6 bases from V and 9 bases from J, with 20 bases between. Germline assignment: CDR1 MNHNY and CDR2 SVGAGI (reference sequence).

The chain employs TRBV9 and TRBJ2-3; TRBD2 agrees at 12 bases. CDR3 length: 18 amino acids. Germline V gene data show CDR1 as SGDLS and CDR2 as YYNGEE. J lost 2 bases, V lost 2 bases, and 9 bases had no gene match. The CDR3 coding sequence is TGTGCCAGCAGCGTTGTGGGTGCTAGCGGGAGGGCCACAGATACGCAGTATTTT. Its translation is CASSVVGASGRATDTQYF.

Comments on this clone: The sample holds other DNA sequences that translate to the same CDR3. The chain employs TRBV5-1 and TRBJ2-3; D is possibly TRBD2 (6 bases). Per germline, CDR1 SGHRS and CDR2 YFSETQ. Trimming left V 0 bases short and J 1 base short, with 9 bases between. CDR3 length equals 15 residues. The CDR3 DNA sequence: TGCGCCAGCAGCTTGGAAGTAGCGGGCACAGATACGCAGTATTTT. As protein: CASSLEVAGTDTQYF.

J is TRBJ2-7 and V is TRBV4-1; TRBD2 matches at 12 bases. CDR3 size: 18 residues. Germline-derived CDR1 and CDR2 are MGHRA and YSYEKL. The V and J ends lost 0 bases and 3 bases, in that order; junction bases with no gene match: 9. In nucleotides, the CDR3 is TGCGCCAGCAGCCAAGAGGTCGGGGGACTAGCGGGCCTCTACGAGCAGTACTTC. It encodes CASSQEVGGLAGLYEQYF.

V is TRBV30 and J is TRBJ2-7, with 8 bases aligning to TRBD2. Per germline, CDR1 GTSNPN and CDR2 SVGIG (reference sequence). The J segment lost 6 bases and the V segment lost 4 bases, leaving 8 bases of the junction unmatched. The CDR3 length is 13 residues. CDR3 coding DNA: TGTGCCTGGATACGCTACGGGACTAGCGAGCAGTACTTC. This encodes CAWIRYGTSEQYF.

This clone was counted only a few times. The chain carries TRBV7-3 and TRBJ1-1; no clear D gene. Germline CDR1 is SGHTA and CDR2 is FQGTGA. With 5 bases removed from V and 1 base from J, the gap between germline ends came to 14 bases. The CDR3 loop spans 15 amino acids. The CDR3 region has the DNA TGTGCCAGCAGCCTTCACACGGTCCCGAACACTGAAGCTTTCTTT. Protein sequence: CASSLHTVPNTEAFF.

The CDR3 sequence: CSVDRAGAVQETQYF. In nucleotides, the CDR3 is TGCAGCGTTGACAGGGCAGGGGCCGTCCAAGAGACCCAGTACTTC. V usage is TRBV29-1 and J usage is TRBJ2-5, with D possibly matching TRBD1 (6 bases). The V and J ends lost 3 bases and 1 base respectively, with 15 bases between them. The length of the CDR3 is 15 residues. Per germline, CDR1 SQVTM and CDR2 ANQGSEA.

The V and J genes are TRBV9 and TRBJ2-1, with D tentatively TRBD2 (6 bases). Trimming removed 4 bases from V and 1 base from J, with 15 bases in between. Germline loops: CDR1 SGDLS, CDR2 YYNGEE. The CDR3 has 16 residues. The CDR3 loop reads CASSPLGSGSYNEQFF. The CDR3, as DNA: TGTGCCAGCAGCCCCCTGGGTAGCGGATCCTACAATGAGCAGTTCTTC.

This CDR3 reads CASRTNRGLLGGELFF. CDR3 sequence (DNA): TGTGCCAGCAGGACAAACAGGGGACTTTTGGGCGGGGAGCTGTTTTTT. V usage is TRBV28 and J usage is TRBJ2-2; perhaps TRBD1 as D (7 bases). Germline lookup yields CDR1 MDHEN and CDR2 SYDVKM. This CDR3 is 16 amino acids long. Trimming took off 6 bases at V and 7 bases at J, with 21 bases between the two ends.

This clone was counted a few times. The chain is built from TRBV28 and TRBJ1-1; D unclear. V shed 4 bases and J shed 7 bases, with 10 bases lying between them. Germline CDR1 is MDHEN and CDR2 is SYDVKM. The CDR3 contains 12 residues. CDR3 residues: CASSSRAIEAFF. For the CDR3, the DNA is TGTGCCAGCAGTTCCCGGGCGATTGAAGCTTTCTTT.